This T cell receptor (beta chain) was obtained from a study of shared clonotypes between healthy human individuals. General study findings and limits: The study sampled only blood, and tissue repertoires likely differ.

There are a few counts of this clone. Its antigen is undetermined. CDR3 length: 12 residues. Per germline, CDR1 MDHEN and CDR2 SYDVKM. V lost 3 bases to trimming and J lost 9 bases, with 9 bases between them. Clones were read by immunoSEQ multiplex PCR, and TCRdb kept only the in-frame ones, dropping some. The sample contains some 500,000 clones, 70% to 80% of which appear only once. Sequencing was performed on PBMCs. This chain connects TRBV28 to TRBJ1-5; no clear D gene. The TCR originated in a woman aged 40 to 49 in good health. Some clones in this sample may be carry-over from other donors' samples. Here the CDR3 DNA reads TGTGCCAGCAGTTTCCAAGCTCGGCCCCAGCATTTT. This gives the protein CASSFQARPQHF.